Listed below are T cell receptor beta chains from one sample, sequenced in a study of cytomegalovirus exposure and HLA in healthy donors. TCRdb keeps only in-frame clones here, not all; method: immunoSEQ multiplex PCR. Among tens of thousands of clones listed, 65% to 80% were seen once. Specimen: PBMCs. The receptors were gathered from a woman in her 40s in good health and CMV-seropositive. The CDR3 runs from the conserved cysteine through the conserved F or W.

>TRBV18
CASSPPDYGTEAFF
>TRBV7-9
CASSPDGPGGQPQHF
>TRBV7-9
CASSQQVHGYTF
>TRBV18
CASSPRQGIDEQYF
>TRBV5-1
CASSLLQAANTEAFF
>TRBV30
CAWSGPPKRTEAFF
>TRBV27
CASRLGTGDTEAFF
>TRBV18
CASSQDRGQSTEAFF
>TRBV7-8
CASSLEPQGTAFF
>TRBV28
CASSLGGSKYEQFF